A single sample is the source of the 23 T cell receptor beta chains below, sequenced in a study of T cell repertoires in cytomegalovirus infection. TCRdb re-called the reads through MiXCR, storing one row per CDR3 protein. The sample lists roughly 760,000 distinct CDR3 sequences; less than 40% were seen once. Sequencing was done on a sample of PBMCs. These receptors were taken from a human donor in good health (CMV status not recorded). Some clones in this sample may be carry-over from other donors' samples.

The gene calls are TRBV5-1 and TRBJ2-5; D perhaps matches TRBD1 (6 bases). This CDR3 region has 14 residues. V was pared by 4 bases and J by 1 base, with 11 bases between. Germline V CDR1 and CDR2: SGHRS, YFSETQ. The DNA for the CDR3 is TGCGCCAGCAGCACCGCGACAGGCCAAGAGACCCAGTACTTC. It yields the protein CASSTATGQETQYF.

The V call is TRBV18, the J call TRBJ2-7, with 7 nucleotides matching TRBD2. CDR3 length equals 20 residues. CDR1 KGHSH and CDR2 LQKENI come from the germline V gene. The J segment lost 6 bases and the V segment lost 1 base, leaving 24 bases of the junction unmatched. The CDR3 DNA reads TGTGCCAGCTCACCACGGGCCGGGACTATCGGGCGCACTGGGTGCCCCGAGCAGTACTTC. Protein sequence: CASSPRAGTIGRTGCPEQYF.

V usage is TRBV18 and J usage is TRBJ1-5, with D unclear. V gave up 6 bases and J gave up 5 bases, with 17 bases separating them. CDR1 and CDR2 from the germline V gene are KGHSH and LQKENI. The CDR3 length is 15 residues. CDR3 sequence reads: CASSQTDSPHQPQHF. CDR3 nucleotide sequence: TGTGCCAGCTCCCAAACGGACTCACCTCATCAGCCCCAGCATTTT.

This clonotype has only one observation. This CDR3 fails to terminate in the conserved phenylalanine or tryptophan, so it likely reflects a read error. The chain couples TRBV27 to TRBJ2-2; weak D call: TRBD1 (5 bases). Germline CDR1 is MNHEY and CDR2 is SMNVEV (reference sequence). Trimming left V 5 bases short and J 2 bases short, with 12 bases between. The CDR3 runs 15 residues. For the CDR3, the DNA is TGTGCCAGCAGTCTTGACAGTTATAACACCGGGGAGCTGTTTTGT. It translates to CASSLDSYNTGELFC.

The rearrangement uses TRBV4-2 and TRBJ2-2; 10 bases are shared with TRBD2. With V trimmed by 0 bases and J by 10 bases, 11 bases remained unmatched. Germline V gene lookup returns CDR1 LGHNA and CDR2 YNFKEQ. This CDR3 has 17 amino acids. CDR3 sequence (DNA): TGTGCCAGCAGCCAAGACGCTAGCGGGAGCGCAGTCGAGGAGCTGTTTTTT. Its protein product is CASSQDASGSAVEELFF.

The sample holds many counts of this clonotype. Compared with germline, one end of the junction differs, possibly owing to a read error. V and J are TRBV7-7 and TRBJ2-1; 8 nucleotides line up with TRBD2. The CDR3 is 15 residues long. Germline values: CDR1 SSHAT, CDR2 FNYEAQ (reference sequence). CDR3 sequence reads: CASSWGSGDYNEQFF. In DNA form, the CDR3 reads TGTGCTAGCAGCTGGGGTAGCGGGGATTACAATGAGCAGTTCTTC. The whole variable domain, remainder taken from reference TRBV7-7 and TRBJ2-1, is GAGVSQSPRYKVTKRGQDVTLRCDPISSHATLYWYQQALGQGPEFLTYFNYEAQPDKSGLPSDRFSAERPEGSISTLTIQRTEQRDSAMYRCASSWGSGDYNEQFFGPGTRLTVL.

V gene TRBV28 combines with J gene TRBJ1-1; no definite D call. CDR1 and CDR2 (germline): MDHEN, SYDVKM. The CDR3 is 12 residues long. Deletions cut 7 bases from V and 6 bases from J, with 12 bases between. The CDR3 loop reads CASTDLRAEAFF. The CDR3 DNA follows: TGTGCCAGCACCGACCTCCGGGCTGAAGCTTTCTTT.

This clonotype was seen only a few times. V gene TRBV7-6 combines with J gene TRBJ2-1, with TRBD1 matching over 8 bases. The CDR3 is 16 amino acids. V dropped 1 base and J dropped 12; count of bases not matched to a gene: 14. CDR1 is SGHVS, CDR2 FNYEAQ, per germline. The DNA for the CDR3 is TGTGCCAGCAGCTTAGGCGGACAGGGCATCCCGAGTGGGCAGTTCTTC. As protein: CASSLGGQGIPSGQFF.

There are a few counts of this clonotype. The V and J genes are TRBV10-3 and TRBJ2-6; 10 bases align to TRBD2. The CDR3 totals 20 residues. Trimming removed 4 bases from V and 0 bases from J; junction bases left unmatched: 12. In germline, CDR1 is ENHRY, CDR2 SYGVKD. In nucleotides, the CDR3 is TGTGCCATCAGTGGACCAGCGGGGGGGCAGTCGAGCTCTGGGGCCAACGTCCTGACTTTC. Amino acid sequence: CAISGPAGGQSSSGANVLTF.

The chain uses TRBV27 and TRBJ2-4; 7 positions agree with TRBD1. The CDR3 spans 16 residues. Germline loops: CDR1 MNHEY, CDR2 SMNVEV (reference sequence). Trimming at V came to 6 bases and at J to 0 bases, leaving 8 bases not matched to a gene. Here the CDR3 reads CASSLDRVLAKNIQYF. The CDR3 DNA reads TGTGCCAGCAGCCTTGACAGGGTTTTAGCCAAAAACATTCAGTACTTC.

Only a few counts were recorded for this clonotype. The chain combines TRBV5-6 with TRBJ2-1; D might be TRBD1 (6 bases). CDR3 length: 14 amino acids. Germline assignment: CDR1 SGHDT and CDR2 YYEEEE. V lost 4 bases, J lost 1 base, and 9 bases lay in between. This CDR3 reads CASSGGGSYNEQFF. CDR3 in DNA: TGTGCCAGCAGCGGGGGCGGATCCTACAATGAGCAGTTCTTC.

With regard to this clonotype: Likely a read error: the CDR3 ends without its conserved phenylalanine or tryptophan. No DNA is shown, since the ends of the CDR3 on it are uncertain; the CDR3 is the one TCRdb lists. This chain links TRBV19 with TRBJ2-7; the listed D gene, TRBD2, was not tested against the DNA. Germline lookup yields CDR1 LNHDA and CDR2 SQIVND (reference sequence). Ends included, the CDR3 has 13 residues. CDR3 protein: CASSPSFSARRSL.

This clonotype has more than one count but fewer than ten. The V gene is TRBV10-3, the J gene TRBJ1-5; a weak D match, TRBD1 (5 bases). This CDR3 has 14 amino acids. Germline lookup yields CDR1 ENHRY and CDR2 SYGVKD. V was cut by 5 bases and J by 7 bases, with 15 bases left in between. CDR3 nucleotides: TGTGCCATCAGTCCTCAGGGAATTGAACAGCCCCAGCATTTT. This encodes CAISPQGIEQPQHF.

This rearrangement joins TRBV28 to TRBJ1-6, with unresolved D. The germline V gene has CDR1 MDHEN and CDR2 SYDVKM. There are 15 residues in the CDR3. Trimming shortened V by 1 base and J by 8 bases, and 12 bases separated the two germline ends. The CDR3: CASSLYPTLDSPLHF. The CDR3 region has the DNA TGTGCCAGCAGTTTATATCCCACCTTAGATTCACCCCTCCACTTT.

The chain links TRBV6-1 to TRBJ2-7; TRBD1 matches 10 bases. The CDR3 length is 17 residues. CDR1 is MNHNS and CDR2 is SASEGT in the germline V gene. J gave up 3 bases and V 6 bases, and 14 bases lay outside the gene matches. The CDR3 DNA follows: TGTGCCAGCAGGATACAAATATCCGGGACAGGGGACTACGAGCAGTACTTC. Its translation is CASRIQISGTGDYEQYF.

This clonotype was picked up many times. The chain combines TRBV28 with TRBJ2-3; 8 positions match TRBD1. The J segment lost 1 base and the V segment lost 6 bases, leaving 3 bases of the junction unmatched. Germline lookup yields CDR1 MDHEN and CDR2 SYDVKM. This CDR3 is 14 amino acids long. The CDR3 sequence: CASRTGARTDTQYF. The CDR3 DNA is TGTGCCAGCAGGACAGGGGCCCGCACAGATACGCAGTATTTT.

This clonotype was seen more than once but under ten times. The chain employs TRBV19 and TRBJ1-5, with D possibly TRBD1 on 6 matching bases. From germline, CDR1 is LNHDA and CDR2 SQIVND (reference sequence). This CDR3 is built from 15 residues. Trimming cost V 6 bases and J 4 bases, with 16 bases left between them. CDR3 nucleotide sequence: TGTGCCAGTAGCCCACAGGGCCGACCTAATCAGCCCCAGCATTTT. It encodes CASSPQGRPNQPQHF.

This clonotype appeared a few times. The V call is TRBV6-6, the J call TRBJ2-7; TRBD1 or TRBD2 may be the D gene (5 bases each). The CDR3 totals 14 residues. Trimming took 10 bases from V and 0 from J, leaving 16 bases between them. Germline CDR1 is MNHNY and CDR2 is SVGAGI (reference sequence). The CDR3 is CATRGGRSSYEQYF. The CDR3 region has the DNA TGTGCCACCCGTGGGGGTCGTAGCTCCTACGAGCAGTACTTC.

The chain recombines TRBV6-1 with TRBJ1-6; TRBD1 matches 8 bases. This CDR3 is 15 amino acids long. Germline V gives CDR1 MNHNS, CDR2 SASEGT. With V trimmed by 0 bases and J by 8 bases, 3 bases remained unmatched. The chain's CDR3 is CASSEAPGGDSPLHF. The CDR3 coding sequence is TGTGCCAGCAGTGAAGCCCCAGGGGGCGATTCACCCCTCCACTTT.

This clonotype has a count of ten or more. CDR3 protein: CASSPTGDNEQFF. CDR3 DNA: TGTGCCAGCAGTCCAACAGGGGACAATGAGCAGTTCTTC. The rearrangement joins TRBV7-8 to TRBJ2-1; TRBD1 agrees at 7 bases. CDR3 length: 13 residues. J was trimmed by 5 bases and V by 6 bases; bases with no gene match: 4. Germline CDR1 is SGHVS and CDR2 is FQNEAQ.

The chain couples TRBV12-3 or TRBV12-4 to TRBJ2-7; D gene uncertain. V was trimmed by 4 bases and J by 4 bases, leaving 29 bases between them. This CDR3 has 19 amino acids. The CDR3 spells CASSSRIGIPDASLYEQYF. Written as DNA, the CDR3 is TGTGCCAGCAGTTCGAGAATCGGAATCCCGGACGCGTCGCTATACGAGCAGTACTTC.

V gene TRBV27 combines with J gene TRBJ2-5; TRBD2 agrees at 9 bases. V lost 9 bases to trimming and J lost 4 bases; unmatched junction nucleotides: 6. The CDR3 length is 13 residues. The germline gives CDR1 MNHEY, CDR2 SMNVEV (reference sequence). The CDR3 spells CARSLAGTETQYF. The CDR3 DNA reads as TGTGCCAGAAGTCTAGCGGGGACAGAGACCCAGTACTTC.

This clonotype was seen a few times. The chain employs TRBV6-1 and TRBJ2-2; maybe TRBD2 (5 bases). This CDR3 has 16 residues. The V gene's germline CDR1 is MNHNS and CDR2 SASEGT. With 5 bases removed from V and 3 bases from J, the gap between germline ends came to 16 bases. The CDR3 sequence: CASSPSRTRDTGELFF. DNA of the CDR3: TGTGCCAGCAGTCCGAGCAGGACTCGGGACACCGGGGAGCTGTTTTTT.